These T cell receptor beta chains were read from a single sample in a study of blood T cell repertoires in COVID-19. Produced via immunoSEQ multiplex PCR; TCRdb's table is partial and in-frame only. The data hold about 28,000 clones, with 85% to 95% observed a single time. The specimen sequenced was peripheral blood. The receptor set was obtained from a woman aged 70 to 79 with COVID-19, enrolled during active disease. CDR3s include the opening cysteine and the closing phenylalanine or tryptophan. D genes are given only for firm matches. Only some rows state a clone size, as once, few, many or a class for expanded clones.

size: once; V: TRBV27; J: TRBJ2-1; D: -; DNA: TGTGCCAGCAGTGGGGGGCCCGCGGGAGATTTGAGAAACAATGAGCAGTTCTTC; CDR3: CASSGGPAGDLRNNEQFF
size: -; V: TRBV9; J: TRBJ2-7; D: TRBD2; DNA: TGTGCCAGCAGCCCCTCGCTAGCGGACCTATACGAGCAGTACTTC; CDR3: CASSPSLADLYEQYF
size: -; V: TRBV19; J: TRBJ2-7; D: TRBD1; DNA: TGTGCCAGCCGCCGGGACAGGGAGTCCTACGAGCAGTACTTC; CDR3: CASRRDRESYEQYF
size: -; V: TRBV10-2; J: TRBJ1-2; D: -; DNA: TGCGCCAGCAGTGAGACACTTCTAGGCGGCGGCTACACCTTC; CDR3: CASSETLLGGGYTF
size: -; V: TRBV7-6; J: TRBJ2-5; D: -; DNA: TGTGCCAGCAGCTTATTTACAGCCCCCCAAGAGACCCAGTACTTC; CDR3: CASSLFTAPQETQYF
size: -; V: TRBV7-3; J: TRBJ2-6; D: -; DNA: TGTGCCAGCAGCTTATACCCCGTACAGGGAACTGGGGCCAACGTCCTGACTTTC; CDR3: CASSLYPVQGTGANVLTF
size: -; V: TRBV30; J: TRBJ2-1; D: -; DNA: TGTGCCTGGGGTCCGAATGAGCAGTTCTTC; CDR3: CAWGPNEQFF
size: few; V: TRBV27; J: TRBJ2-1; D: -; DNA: TGTGCCAGCAGAGAAGCGGCTGCCTACAATGAGCAGTTCTTC; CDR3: CASREAAAYNEQFF
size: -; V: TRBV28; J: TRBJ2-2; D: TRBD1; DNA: TGTGCCAGCAACCTAGACAGGGGGTACACCGGGGAGCTGTTTTTT; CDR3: CASNLDRGYTGELFF
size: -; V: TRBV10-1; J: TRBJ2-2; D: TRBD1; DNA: TGCGCCAGCAGTAGAGACAGGGGCGACGGGGAGCTGTTTTTT; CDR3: CASSRDRGDGELFF
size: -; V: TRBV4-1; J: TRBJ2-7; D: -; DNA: TGCTTGGAGGACCTAGCCTACGAGCAGTACTTC; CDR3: CLEDLAYEQYF
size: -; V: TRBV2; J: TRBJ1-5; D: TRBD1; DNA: TGTGCCAGCAGCCGTCGGACAGGGGGCGAAGGTCAGCCCCAGCATTTT; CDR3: CASSRRTGGEGQPQHF
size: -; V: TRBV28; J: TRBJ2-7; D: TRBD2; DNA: TGTGCCAGCAGTCCCTGGACTAGCGGGACAGACGAGCAGTACTTC; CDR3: CASSPWTSGTDEQYF
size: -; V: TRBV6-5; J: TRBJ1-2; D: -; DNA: TGTGCCAGCAACATCCGGCCTTCGGGGTATGGCTACACCTTC; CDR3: CASNIRPSGYGYTF
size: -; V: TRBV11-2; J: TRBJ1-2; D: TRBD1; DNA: TGTGCCAGCAGCCCAGGGGGCTATGGCTACACCTTC; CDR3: CASSPGGYGYTF
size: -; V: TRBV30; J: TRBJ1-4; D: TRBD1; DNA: TGTGCCTGGAGGGACAGGGGGCTGGCTAATGAAAAACTGTTTTTT; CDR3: CAWRDRGLANEKLFF
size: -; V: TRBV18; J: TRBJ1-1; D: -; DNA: TGTGCCACGCTGACAGAACCTTACACTGAAGCTTTCTTT; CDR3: CATLTEPYTEAFF
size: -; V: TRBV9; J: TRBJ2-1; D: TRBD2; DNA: TGTGCCAGCAGCGTAGGAAGCGGGAGCCACAATGAGCAGTTCTTC; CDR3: CASSVGSGSHNEQFF
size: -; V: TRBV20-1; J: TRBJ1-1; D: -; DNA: TGCCTCCCCGCGTATTTTACTGAAGCTTTCTTT; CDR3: CLPAYFTEAFF
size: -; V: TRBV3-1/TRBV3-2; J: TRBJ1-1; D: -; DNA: TGTGCCAGCAGCCAGCCGGGACAGAACACTGAAGCTTTCTTT; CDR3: CASSQPGQNTEAFF
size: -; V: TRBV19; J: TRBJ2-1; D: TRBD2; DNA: TGTGCCAGTAACCAGAGGGCCGGGACTAGCGGAGCCAATGAGCAGTTCTTC; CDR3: CASNQRAGTSGANEQFF
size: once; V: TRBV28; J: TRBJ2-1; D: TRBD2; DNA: TGTGCCACCTTAGCGGGAGGCCTCCTAGGGCATGAGCAGTTCTTC; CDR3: CATLAGGLLGHEQFF
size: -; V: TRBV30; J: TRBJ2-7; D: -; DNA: TGTGCCTGGAGTATGACGACTATGGGAGAATCCTACGAGCAGTACTTC; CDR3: CAWSMTTMGESYEQYF
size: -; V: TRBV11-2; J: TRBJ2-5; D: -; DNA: TGTGCCAGCAGCGTCGGTCACCAAGAGACCCAGTACTTC; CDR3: CASSVGHQETQYF
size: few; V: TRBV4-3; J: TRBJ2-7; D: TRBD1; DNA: TGCGCCAGCAGCCAAGATCGGACAGGGACCTACGAGCAGTACTTC; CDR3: CASSQDRTGTYEQYF
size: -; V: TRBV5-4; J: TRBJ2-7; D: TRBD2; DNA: TGTGCCAGCAGCTTCGGGACTAGCTACGAGCAGTACTTC; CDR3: CASSFGTSYEQYF
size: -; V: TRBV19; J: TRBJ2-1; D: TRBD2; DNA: TGTGCCAGTAGCAAGCGGGAGGGTGTGAATGAGCAGTTCTTC; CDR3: CASSKREGVNEQFF
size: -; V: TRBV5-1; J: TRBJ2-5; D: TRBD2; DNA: TGCGCCAGCGGACTAGGGCAAGAGACCCAGTACTTC; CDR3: CASGLGQETQYF
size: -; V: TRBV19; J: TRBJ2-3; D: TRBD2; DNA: TGTGCCAGTAGTATTCTAGCGGGCAACACAGATACGCAGTATTTT; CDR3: CASSILAGNTDTQYF
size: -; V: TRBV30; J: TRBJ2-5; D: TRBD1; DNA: TGTGCCTGGGGTGGGGGACAGGGCTCTCGGGAGACCCAGTACTTC; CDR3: CAWGGGQGSRETQYF
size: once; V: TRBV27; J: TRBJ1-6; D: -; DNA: TGTGCCAGCAGCGGGGGGAATTCACCCCTCCACTTT; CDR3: CASSGGNSPLHF
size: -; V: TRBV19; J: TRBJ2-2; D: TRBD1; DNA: TGTGCCAGTAGCCGACAGGGCAACACCGGGGAGCTGTTTTTT; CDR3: CASSRQGNTGELFF
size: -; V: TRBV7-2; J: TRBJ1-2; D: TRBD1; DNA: TGTGCCAGCAGCCGCCGGGACAGGGGATTCAGGGAGAGCCTCTATGGCTACACCTTC; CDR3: CASSRRDRGFRESLYGYTF
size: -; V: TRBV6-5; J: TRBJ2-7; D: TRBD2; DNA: TGTGCCAGCACCAAAACTAGCGGGAGTCCCTACGAGCAGTACTTC; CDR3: CASTKTSGSPYEQYF
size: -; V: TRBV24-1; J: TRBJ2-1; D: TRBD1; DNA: TGTGCCACCAGTGACACAGACAGGGCTATTACGAATGAGCAGTTCTTC; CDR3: CATSDTDRAITNEQFF
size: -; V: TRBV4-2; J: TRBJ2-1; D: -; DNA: TGTGCCAGCAGACCCTCCGCGGCCTCCTACAATGAGCAGTTCTTC; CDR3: CASRPSAASYNEQFF
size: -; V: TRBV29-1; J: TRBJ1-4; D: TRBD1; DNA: TGCAGCGTTTCCGAAGGGGGGACAGCTAATGAAAAACTGTTTTTT; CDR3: CSVSEGGTANEKLFF
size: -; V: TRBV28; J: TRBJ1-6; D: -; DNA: TGTGCCAGCAGCCCAGGGTTTTATTCACCCCTCCACTTT; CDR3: CASSPGFYSPLHF
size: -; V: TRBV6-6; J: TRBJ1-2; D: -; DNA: TGTGCCAGCAGTGGGACCGCTATCGGACTATATGGCTACACCTTC; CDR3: CASSGTAIGLYGYTF
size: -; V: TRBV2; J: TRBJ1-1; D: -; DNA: TGTGCCAGCACCGAGGAGACAGCGAGAAACACTGAAGCTTTCTTT; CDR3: CASTEETARNTEAFF
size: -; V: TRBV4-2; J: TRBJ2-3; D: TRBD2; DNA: TGTGCCAGCAGCCAACGACTAGCGGGAGGCACAGATACGCAGTATTTT; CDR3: CASSQRLAGGTDTQYF
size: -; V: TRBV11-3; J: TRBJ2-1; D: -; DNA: TGTGCCAGCAGCTTACAAGGGGCCCACAATGAGCAGTTCTTC; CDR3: CASSLQGAHNEQFF
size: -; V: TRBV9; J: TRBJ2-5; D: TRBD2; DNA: TGTGCCAGCAGCGTCGGACTAGAGGAGACCCAGTACTTC; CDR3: CASSVGLEETQYF
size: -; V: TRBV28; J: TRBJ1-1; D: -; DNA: TGTGCCAGCAGTTTTTTAGGGGTCGAGAACACTGAAGCTTTCTTT; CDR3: CASSFLGVENTEAFF
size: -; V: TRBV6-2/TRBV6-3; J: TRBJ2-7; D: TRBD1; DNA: TGTGCCAGCAGTCGCCCAGGACAGGCTCGACCTACTGATTCTGTGTACGAGCAGTACTTC; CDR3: CASSRPGQARPTDSVYEQYF
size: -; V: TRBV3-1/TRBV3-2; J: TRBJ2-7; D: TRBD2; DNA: TGTGCCAGCAGCCAGCCCCGGGAGGGCCTGAGCGAGCAGTACTTC; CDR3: CASSQPREGLSEQYF
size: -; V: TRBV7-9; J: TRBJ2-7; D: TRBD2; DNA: TGTGCCAGCAGCCCAGCGGGAGGGCCTTACGAGCAGTACTTC; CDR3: CASSPAGGPYEQYF
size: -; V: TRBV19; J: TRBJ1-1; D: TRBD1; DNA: TGTGCCAGTAGTTTTGACAGGGGGATCGGCACTGAAGCTTTCTTT; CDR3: CASSFDRGIGTEAFF